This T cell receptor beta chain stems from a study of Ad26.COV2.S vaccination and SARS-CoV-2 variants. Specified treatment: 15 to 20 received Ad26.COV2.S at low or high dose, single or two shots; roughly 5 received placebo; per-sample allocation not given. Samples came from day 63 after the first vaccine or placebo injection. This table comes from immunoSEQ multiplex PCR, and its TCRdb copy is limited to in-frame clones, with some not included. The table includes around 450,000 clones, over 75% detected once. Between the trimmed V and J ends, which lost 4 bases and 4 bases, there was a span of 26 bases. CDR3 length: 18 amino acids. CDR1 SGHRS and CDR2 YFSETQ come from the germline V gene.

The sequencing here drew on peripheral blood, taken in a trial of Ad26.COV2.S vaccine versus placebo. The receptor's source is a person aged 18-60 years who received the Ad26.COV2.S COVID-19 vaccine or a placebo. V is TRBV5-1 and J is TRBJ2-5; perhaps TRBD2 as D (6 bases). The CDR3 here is CASSRGSGGLRASETQYF. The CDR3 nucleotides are TGCGCCAGCAGCCGAGGGTCCGGGGGATTACGCGCTTCAGAGACCCAGTACTTC.